This T cell receptor (beta chain) was obtained from a study of radiotherapy plus CTLA-4 blockade in lung cancer. Germline CDR1 reads SGHVS; CDR2 reads FQNEAQ. The CDR3 sequence is 15 residues long. V was cut by 6 bases and J by 2 bases, with 14 bases left in between. With ipilimumab providing CTLA-4 blockade, focal radiation was administered to patients who had chemo-refractory metastatic non-small-cell lung cancer. The protocol was immunoSEQ multiplex PCR, while the TCRdb copy is restricted to in-frame clones and leaves out a portion. The sample shows about 120,000 clones, 75% to 90% of them seen only once.

The specimen comprised peripheral blood, sampled from a patient treated with radiotherapy plus ipilimumab. The chain carries TRBV7-8 and TRBJ2-1; tentative D call: TRBD2 (6 bases). The sequence was obtained from a human donor with non-small cell lung cancer that progressed on radiotherapy plus ipilimumab. The CDR3 is CASRSGGTTYNEQFF. The CDR3, as DNA: TGTGCCAGCAGGTCAGGCGGGACCACCTACAATGAGCAGTTCTTC.